Included here is one TCR beta chain sequence, with context. CDR1 and CDR2 (germline): MNHNY, SVGAGI (reference sequence). The ends lost 2 bases at V and 5 bases at J; junction bases unmatched: 6. CDR3 length equals 15 residues. Sequencing used immunoSEQ v3.0 at survey level. Sequencing was performed with immunoSEQ multiplex PCR; in TCRdb, only in-frame clones are kept and a portion is missing. Of some 22,000 clones in the sample, around 83% were seen once. These data originate in a study of long-term antiretroviral therapy in people with HIV. V usage is TRBV6-6 and J usage is TRBJ1-1; 9 bases map to TRBD1. This receptor was identified in a man in his fifties or sixties with HIV. The sample was unsorted PBMCs, taken 1.3 years after starting antiretroviral therapy. The CDR3 sequence is CASSYLWTGETEAFF. The CDR3 nucleotides are TGTGCCAGCAGTTACCTATGGACAGGGGAAACTGAAGCTTTCTTT.